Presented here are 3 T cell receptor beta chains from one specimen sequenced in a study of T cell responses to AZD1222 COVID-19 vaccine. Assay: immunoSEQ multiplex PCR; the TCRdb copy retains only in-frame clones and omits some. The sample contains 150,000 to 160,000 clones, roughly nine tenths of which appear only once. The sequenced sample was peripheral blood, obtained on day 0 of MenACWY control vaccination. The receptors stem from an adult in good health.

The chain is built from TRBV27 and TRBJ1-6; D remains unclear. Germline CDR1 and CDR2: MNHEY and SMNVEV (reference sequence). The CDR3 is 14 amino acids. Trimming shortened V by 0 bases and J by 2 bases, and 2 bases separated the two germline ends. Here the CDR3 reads CASSLSAYNSPLHF. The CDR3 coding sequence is TGTGCCAGCAGTTTATCCGCCTATAATTCACCCCTCCACTTT.

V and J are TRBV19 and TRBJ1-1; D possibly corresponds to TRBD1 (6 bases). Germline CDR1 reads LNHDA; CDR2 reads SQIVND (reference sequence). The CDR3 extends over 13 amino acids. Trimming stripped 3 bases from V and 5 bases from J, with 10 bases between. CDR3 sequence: CASSIRGWTEAFF. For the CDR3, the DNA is TGTGCCAGTAGTATTAGGGGGTGGACTGAAGCTTTCTTT.

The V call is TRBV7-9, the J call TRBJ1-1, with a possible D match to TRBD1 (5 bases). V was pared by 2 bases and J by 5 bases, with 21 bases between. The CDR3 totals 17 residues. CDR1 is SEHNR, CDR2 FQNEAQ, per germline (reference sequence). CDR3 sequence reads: CASSLNNLRGSWTEAFF. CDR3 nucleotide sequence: TGTGCCAGCAGCTTAAACAATTTAAGGGGCAGTTGGACTGAAGCTTTCTTT.